The clone carrying this T cell receptor (beta chain) has just a few counts. Its specificity is not known. The read ends 3 residues early relative to the CDR3; the germline J gene fills the gap. CVID meant reduced serum IgG, IgA and/or IgM plus specific antibody deficiency. The CVID group had 15 females and fewer than 35 males, mean age approximately 40. The data belong to a study of T cell clonality in common variable immunodeficiency. Study observations and caveats: Fewer deletions and N-nucleotide insertions were reportedly seen in common variable immunodeficiency TCR beta sequences. Links between repertoire features and CVID complications were heterogeneity-limited.

Only in-frame clones appear in the TCRdb table, and some are missing; sequencing was by immunoSEQ multiplex PCR. The sample is made up of about 20,000 clones, none counted only once. The CDR3 spans 12 residues. V dropped 2 bases and J dropped 2 bases, with 4 bases sitting between them. Germline V gene data show CDR1 as DFQATT and CDR2 as SNEGSKA (reference sequence). The chain recombines TRBV20-1 with TRBJ1-5, with D hard to call. The sequence was collected from a human donor with common variable immunodeficiency. The sequencing input was peripheral blood mononuclear cells. This chain's CDR3 is CSARQGNQPQHF. Partial CDR3 DNA: TGCAGTGCTAGACAGGGCAATCAGCCC.